One and the same sample provided the 27 T cell receptor beta chains below, sequenced in a study of T cells in Graves' hyperthyroidism and ophthalmopathy. Amplification targeted TCR beta CDR3 regions from RNA transcripts. An initial round of RT-PCR targeting the TCR CDR3 relied on the HTBI primer set. TCRdb passed the multiplex PCR reads through MiXCR, listing each CDR3 protein once. The sample lists hundreds of thousands of distinct CDR3 sequences, 22% seen once, with under 65% in the top ten. The material sequenced was blood. These receptors originate from a man aged 25 to 40 with Graves' ophthalmopathy.

This clonotype has a handful of counts. V gene TRBV20-1 combines with J gene TRBJ2-7, with 10 positions matching TRBD2. CDR1 is DFQATT, CDR2 SNEGSKA, per germline (reference sequence). The CDR3 is made up of 14 amino acids. V dropped 5 bases and J dropped 6; count of bases not matched to a gene: 10. DNA for the CDR3: TGCAGTGCTCCTCCGGGACTAGCGTCGGGCGAGCAGTACTTC. Its translation: CSAPPGLASGEQYF.

This clonotype was detected only a few times. The chain is built from TRBV6-1 and TRBJ1-2, with D unclear. Trimming took off 4 bases at V and 0 bases at J, with 12 bases between the two ends. This CDR3 contains 15 residues. CDR1 is MNHNS and CDR2 is SASEGT in the germline V gene. This CDR3 is CASSALWRANYGYTF. The DNA for the CDR3 is TGTGCCAGCAGTGCCTTATGGAGAGCTAACTATGGCTACACCTTC.

In this sample, this clonotype turned up a few times. This rearrangement joins TRBV9 to TRBJ1-1, with a tentative D call TRBD1 (6 bases). V gave up 4 bases and J gave up 1 base, with 17 bases separating them. The germline V gene has CDR1 SGDLS and CDR2 YYNGEE. The CDR3 totals 16 residues. CDR3 DNA sequence: TGTGCCAGCAGCAGGGGGACCAGGACAGCGAACACTGAAGCTTTCTTT. The encoded protein is CASSRGTRTANTEAFF.

Points on this clonotype: A much larger clone lies one base from this, so it may be a read error. The rearrangement uses TRBV2 and TRBJ2-3; the match to TRBD2 covers 13 bases. Germline values: CDR1 SNHLY, CDR2 FYNNEI. The CDR3 contains 15 residues. Trimming removed 8 bases from V and 3 bases from J; junction bases left unmatched: 5. The CDR3 DNA reads as TGTGCCAGCCCGCCGGGACTAGCGGGAACAGATACGCAGTATTTT. This sequence encodes CASPPGLAGTDTQYF. Combining the CDR3 with reference TRBV2 and TRBJ2-3 gives the whole variable domain EPEVTQTPSHQVTQMGQEVILRCVPISNHLYFYWYRQILGQKVEFLVSFYNNEISEKSEIFDDQFSVERPDGSNFTLKIRSTKLEDSAMYFCASPPGLAGTDTQYFGPGTRLTVL.

This clonotype has a count of ten or more. The V call is TRBV28, the J call TRBJ2-7; possible D gene TRBD2, 5 bases. The germline CDR1 and CDR2 sequences are MDHEN and SYDVKM. Trimming shortened V by 4 bases and J by 5 bases, and 18 bases separated the two germline ends. The CDR3 is 15 amino acids. CDR3 DNA sequence: TGTGCCAGCAGTTCCGGACTTTTTGAGAGCAACGAGCAGTACTTC. Protein product: CASSSGLFESNEQYF.

The table lists this clonotype with many counts. The V gene is TRBV11-2, the J gene TRBJ1-5; no firm D call. Germline V gene lookup returns CDR1 SGHAT and CDR2 FQNNGV. V dropped 1 base and J dropped 5 bases, with 6 bases sitting between them. The CDR3 consists of 13 residues. The CDR3 sequence: CASSLGVDQPQHF. The CDR3 DNA is TGTGCCAGCAGCTTAGGCGTTGATCAGCCCCAGCATTTT.

This clonotype was seen more than once but under ten times. This chain joins TRBV4-2 and TRBJ2-4; either TRBD1 or TRBD2 may fit D (5 bases each). Germline V gene sequence: CDR1 LGHNA, CDR2 YNFKEQ. V gave up 5 bases and J gave up 0 bases, with 14 bases separating them. The CDR3 extends over 16 amino acids. The CDR3, as DNA: TGTGCCAGCAGCAGTCAGGGACGACTAGCCAAAAACATTCAGTACTTC. This encodes CASSSQGRLAKNIQYF.

This clonotype was recorded a few times. The rearrangement links TRBV6-1 to TRBJ2-1, with D hard to call. The CDR3 is 11 residues long. CDR1 is MNHNS and CDR2 is SASEGT in the germline V gene. Trimming pared 6 bases from V and 10 bases from J, leaving 10 bases between. The CDR3 protein is CASRETVEQFF. CDR3 DNA sequence: TGTGCCAGCAGAGAAACGGTCGAGCAGTTCTTC.

In its sample, this clonotype was seen many times. The rearrangement joins TRBV11-2 to TRBJ2-1; TRBD1 agrees at 9 bases. Germline V gene data show CDR1 as SGHAT and CDR2 as FQNNGV. There are 17 residues in the CDR3. V trimming: 2 bases; J trimming: 7 bases; junction bases outside the gene matches: 12. The CDR3 loop reads CASSLRSGTGFLNEQFF. For the CDR3, the DNA is TGTGCCAGCAGCTTACGATCCGGGACAGGGTTTCTAAATGAGCAGTTCTTC.

As concerns this clonotype: At one end the junction does not follow the germline gene, possibly because of a read error. The rearrangement uses TRBV7-7 and TRBJ2-3, with unresolved D. Germline V CDR1 and CDR2: SSHAT, FNYEAQ (reference sequence). This CDR3 has 14 residues. CDR3 sequence (DNA): TGTGCTAGCAGCTTAACGGGCCGCACAGATACGCAGTATTTT. This encodes CASSLTGRTDTQYF.

The rearrangement links TRBV12-3 or TRBV12-4 to TRBJ1-3; 8 nucleotides align to TRBD1. The CDR3 is 15 amino acids. V shed 5 bases and J 5 bases; nucleotides not matched to a gene: 8. CDR3 loop: CASSTGQGSRNTIYF. CDR3 DNA sequence: TGTGCCAGCAGTACCGGACAGGGTTCTAGAAACACCATATATTTT.

The chain recombines TRBV7-9 with TRBJ1-1, with 7 bases matching TRBD1. In germline, CDR1 is SEHNR, CDR2 FQNEAQ (reference sequence). The CDR3 consists of 14 residues. V lost 5 bases, J lost 10 bases, and 13 bases stayed unmatched. CDR3 sequence: CASSPTGQQGVAFF. The CDR3 DNA reads as TGTGCCAGCAGCCCGACGGGACAGCAAGGGGTAGCTTTCTTT.

The rearrangement uses TRBV6-2 or TRBV6-3 and TRBJ2-1; TRBD2 aligns across 8 bases. Germline-derived CDR1 and CDR2 are MNHEY and SVGEGT. CDR3 length equals 17 residues. After removal of 7 bases from V and 0 bases from J, the junction contained 11 bases not matched to a gene. CDR3 sequence reads: CASNSPRTSSSYNEQFF. CDR3 bases: TGTGCCAGCAATTCCCCCCGGACTAGCAGCTCCTACAATGAGCAGTTCTTC.

This clonotype was seen more than once but under ten times. This rearrangement joins TRBV29-1 to TRBJ1-1; 8 bases line up with TRBD1. Per germline, CDR1 SQVTM and CDR2 ANQGSEA. CDR3 size: 13 residues. J was trimmed by 5 bases and V by 4 bases; bases with no gene match: 6. CDR3 region: CSVGTGRMTEAFF. The CDR3 nucleotides read TGCAGCGTTGGGACAGGGCGTATGACTGAAGCTTTCTTT.

This clonotype was picked up many times. The chain is built from TRBV3-1 and TRBJ2-1, with TRBD1 as a possible D gene (5 bases). The CDR3 length is 14 residues. Germline V gene lookup returns CDR1 LGHDT and CDR2 YNNKEL (reference sequence). V dropped 1 base and J dropped 4 bases, with 8 bases sitting between them. The CDR3 coding sequence is TGTGCCAGCAGCCAAGCAGGGAAGTACAATGAGCAGTTCTTC. The encoded protein is CASSQAGKYNEQFF.

CDR3 sequence (DNA): TGTGCCAGCAGCGGACTCGGGACGGTCTTCACAGATACGCAGTATTTT. It specifies CASSGLGTVFTDTQYF. The chain combines TRBV9 with TRBJ2-3; D could derive from TRBD1 or TRBD2 (5 bases each). Trimming cost V 3 bases and J 2 bases, with 16 bases left between them. The CDR3 is 16 residues long. CDR1 and CDR2 from the germline V gene are SGDLS and YYNGEE.

This clonotype turned up a few times. The V call is TRBV24-1, the J call TRBJ1-1; 8 nucleotides match TRBD1. This CDR3 contains 14 residues. Trimming took 4 bases from V and 7 from J; bases not matched to a gene: 7. Germline V gene data show CDR1 as KGHDR and CDR2 as SFDVKD. In DNA form, the CDR3 reads TGTGCCACCAGTGAAGAACAGGGGGGGGTTGAAGCTTTCTTT. It translates to CATSEEQGGVEAFF.

The chain carries TRBV6-1 and TRBJ2-2; D perhaps matches TRBD2 (6 bases). Germline loops: CDR1 MNHNS, CDR2 SASEGT. Trimming took 1 base from V and 9 from J, leaving 15 bases between them. This CDR3 has 15 amino acids. CDR3 protein: CASSEDGGGDRELFF. In DNA form, the CDR3 reads TGTGCCAGCAGTGAAGATGGGGGAGGCGACCGGGAGCTGTTTTTT.

This clonotype was observed at least ten times. The V and J genes are TRBV2 and TRBJ1-2; D perhaps matches TRBD1 (6 bases). Looked up from germline, CDR1 is SNHLY and CDR2 is FYNNEI. This CDR3 is built from 13 residues. V was pared by 4 bases and J by 4 bases, with 10 bases between. The CDR3 loop is CASSGGASYGYTF. The DNA for the CDR3 is TGTGCCAGCAGTGGGGGGGCGTCCTATGGCTACACCTTC.

This clonotype came up many times. The chain recombines TRBV7-3 with TRBJ2-1, with TRBD2 identical over 9 bases. This CDR3 is built from 16 residues. Germline V gene lookup returns CDR1 SGHTA and CDR2 FQGTGA. V shed 5 bases and J 9 bases; nucleotides not matched to a gene: 14. The CDR3 bases are TGTGCCAGCAGCCCCCAAGGGCGCGGGAGGGCTGTTGAGCAGTTCTTC. Protein: CASSPQGRGRAVEQFF.

The V and J genes are TRBV12-3 or TRBV12-4 and TRBJ1-5; 7 nucleotides match TRBD1. J was trimmed by 0 bases and V by 2 bases; bases with no gene match: 7. There are 17 residues in the CDR3. Written as DNA, the CDR3 is TGTGCCAGCAGTTTATCCGGGACAGCAAATAGCAATCAGCCCCAGCATTTT. This gives the protein CASSLSGTANSNQPQHF.

This clonotype was picked up a small number of times. The V call is TRBV27, the J call TRBJ2-1; TRBD2 is a possible D gene (6 bases). Between the trimmed V and J ends, which lost 3 bases and 4 bases, there was a span of 13 bases. This CDR3 region has 15 residues. Per the germline V gene, CDR1 is MNHEY and CDR2 is SMNVEV (reference sequence). The CDR3 is CASSLGGANYNEQFF. In DNA form, the CDR3 reads TGTGCCAGCAGTTTGGGCGGGGCCAATTACAATGAGCAGTTCTTC.

This rearrangement joins TRBV13 to TRBJ2-1; 12 positions match TRBD2. The V gene's germline CDR1 is PRHDT and CDR2 FYEKMQ (reference sequence). The CDR3 loop spans 16 amino acids. Germline trimming cut 2 bases from V and 6 bases from J; bases unmatched to any gene: 5. The CDR3 sequence is CASSLPTSGGPNEQFF. CDR3 sequence (DNA): TGTGCCAGCAGCTTACCGACTAGCGGGGGCCCCAATGAGCAGTTCTTC. Using reference TRBV13 and TRBJ2-1 for the parts outside the CDR3, the full variable domain is AAGVIQSPRHLIKEKRETATLKCYPIPRHDTVYWYQQGPGQDPQFLISFYEKMQSDKGSIPDRFSAQQFSDYHSELNMSSLELGDSALYFCASSLPTSGGPNEQFFGPGTRLTVL.

This clonotype has more than one count but fewer than ten. V is TRBV24-1 and J is TRBJ1-2; a weak D match, TRBD1 (6 bases). The CDR3 extends over 13 amino acids. Trimming cost V 9 bases and J 3 bases, with 13 bases left between them. From germline, CDR1 is KGHDR and CDR2 SFDVKD. The CDR3 DNA reads as TGTGCCACCTCGGTGGGGGCTGACTATGGCTACACCTTC. This codes for CATSVGADYGYTF.

This clonotype came up a few times. The junction shows a germline mismatch at one end, possibly a read error. The V call is TRBV3-1, the J call TRBJ2-5; D may be TRBD2 (6 bases). Germline-derived CDR1 and CDR2 are LGHDT and YNNKEL (reference sequence). The CDR3 sequence is 15 residues long. CDR3 nucleotide sequence: TGCGCCAGCAGCTACCGGGCGGGGTTCCAAGAGACCCAGTACTTC. Protein sequence: CASSYRAGFQETQYF.

This clonotype was picked up a small number of times. The chain carries TRBV2 and TRBJ2-5; D call uncertain. Between the trimmed V and J ends, which lost 2 bases and 7 bases, there was a span of 5 bases. Germline V gene lookup returns CDR1 SNHLY and CDR2 FYNNEI. This CDR3 is 11 amino acids long. The CDR3 sequence is CASSERATQYF. The CDR3 coding sequence is TGTGCCAGCAGTGAACGGGCGACCCAGTACTTC.

Points on this clonotype: This may stem from a read error, because a much larger clone lies one nucleotide away. The chain links TRBV20-1 to TRBJ2-1; tentatively, D is TRBD2 (5 bases). The CDR3 loop spans 13 amino acids. Germline V CDR1 and CDR2: DFQATT, SNEGSKA (reference sequence). CDR3 sequence: CSASPGSYNEEFF. For the CDR3, the DNA is TGCAGTGCTAGCCCGGGGTCCTACAATGAGGAGTTCTTC.